These 25 T cell receptor beta chains were sequenced from one sample in a study of blood T cell repertoires in COVID-19. The method was immunoSEQ multiplex PCR; TCRdb's version includes in-frame clones alone and lacks a portion of them. The data show 150,000 to 200,000 clones, about 90% seen once. The sample taken for sequencing was peripheral blood. All receptors derive from a woman aged 55-70 years with COVID-19, enrolled during active disease.

This clone was seen more than once but under ten times. The chain employs TRBV19 and TRBJ2-2; 13 bases agree with TRBD2. Looked up from germline, CDR1 is LNHDA and CDR2 is SQIVND (reference sequence). CDR3 length: 14 amino acids. The trim removed 10 bases at V and 7 bases at J, leaving 6 bases unmatched. The CDR3 is CATRTSGSGGELFF. The CDR3 DNA follows: TGTGCCACCCGGACTAGCGGGAGTGGCGGGGAGCTGTTTTTT. The full variable domain, with the rest looked up from reference TRBV19 and TRBJ2-2, is DGGITQSPKYLFRKEGQNVTLSCEQNLNHDAMYWYRQDPGQGLRLIYYSQIVNDFQKGDIAEGYSVSREKKESFPLTVTSAQKNPTAFYLCATRTSGSGGELFFGEGSRLTVL.

This chain uses TRBV2 with TRBJ1-5; 12 bases align to TRBD1. This CDR3 is built from 17 residues. With V trimmed by 8 bases and J by 1 base, 9 bases remained unmatched. Germline loops: CDR1 SNHLY, CDR2 FYNNEI. The CDR3 DNA reads TGTGCCAGCGGGACAGGGGGCCTTGTTGTAAGCAATCAGCCCCAGCATTTT. It translates to CASGTGGLVVSNQPQHF.

Concerning this clone: This CDR3 is also generated by other DNA sequences in the sample. This chain links TRBV7-2 with TRBJ1-6; D gene unclear. This CDR3 comprises 14 residues. V shed 1 base and J shed 5 bases, with 6 bases lying between them. The germline gives CDR1 SGHTA, CDR2 FQGNSA. The DNA of the CDR3 is TGTGCCAGCAGCTTAGGGCAAAATAATTCACCCCTCCACTTT. It codes for CASSLGQNNSPLHF.

The chain combines TRBV11-3 with TRBJ1-2, with D maybe TRBD1 (5 bases). The CDR3 spans 16 residues. The V end lost 3 bases, the J end lost 4 bases, and 18 bases lay between the germline ends. The germline V gene has CDR1 SGHNT and CDR2 YENEEA. CDR3 amino acids: CASSFLGSGRSYGYTF. Written as DNA, the CDR3 is TGTGCCAGCAGCTTCCTCGGGTCAGGGCGATCCTATGGCTACACCTTC.

This chain uses TRBV11-2 with TRBJ1-2; possibly TRBD1 for D (5 bases). The CDR3 extends over 16 amino acids. V lost 2 bases and J lost 9, with 22 bases in between. The V gene's germline CDR1 is SGHAT and CDR2 FQNNGV. CDR3 in amino acids: CASSLYQTGGVRSYTF. For the CDR3, the DNA is TGTGCCAGCAGCTTATATCAGACTGGAGGGGTTCGGAGCTACACCTTC.

This clone has just a few counts. The chain carries TRBV29-1 and TRBJ2-1; possible D gene TRBD2, 6 bases. V gave up 0 bases and J gave up 0 bases, with 12 bases separating them. The CDR3 extends over 16 amino acids. Germline V gene data show CDR1 as SQVTM and CDR2 as ANQGSEA. As DNA, the CDR3 is TGCAGCGTTGAAGATCTGCTCGGGAGCTCCTACAATGAGCAGTTCTTC. Encoded protein: CSVEDLLGSSYNEQFF.

The chain links TRBV24-1 to TRBJ2-7; 10 bases fit TRBD1. Germline assignment: CDR1 KGHDR and CDR2 SFDVKD. The CDR3 length is 14 residues. V dropped 9 bases and J dropped 5; count of bases not matched to a gene: 9. CDR3 DNA sequence: TGTGCCACCGCCGTAGCGGGGACAGGGGACGAGCAGTACTTC. Its translation: CATAVAGTGDEQYF.

This clone was detected a few times. The J gene is TRBJ2-5, the V gene TRBV9, with a possible D match to TRBD1 (8 bases). V dropped 0 bases and J dropped 1 base, with 10 bases sitting between them. The CDR3 totals 15 residues. The germline V gene has CDR1 SGDLS and CDR2 YYNGEE. DNA of the CDR3: TGTGCCAGCAGCGTAGACAGGGGGGGCCAAGAGACCCAGTACTTC. This translates into CASSVDRGGQETQYF.

The gene calls are TRBV24-1 and TRBJ2-3, with 9 bases identical to TRBD2. V lost 6 bases and J lost 3; bases outside the gene matches: 3. There are 14 residues in the CDR3. The germline V gene has CDR1 KGHDR and CDR2 SFDVKD. Written as DNA, the CDR3 is TGTGCCACCAGTTCGACTAGCGGTACAGATACGCAGTATTTT. Translated, it gives CATSSTSGTDTQYF.

V is TRBV6-4 and J is TRBJ2-5; weak D call: TRBD2 (6 bases). This CDR3 region has 13 residues. CDR1 and CDR2 from the germline V gene are MRHNA and SNTAGT. The V end was cut by 4 bases, the J end by 5 bases, with 11 bases between. Here the CDR3 reads CASSGTIGETQYF. Here the CDR3 DNA reads TGTGCCAGCAGTGGGACTATCGGGGAGACCCAGTACTTC.

Only one count was recorded for this clone. The chain joins TRBV6-6 to TRBJ2-7, with TRBD2 matching over 10 bases. The CDR3 has 15 residues. The germline gives CDR1 MNHNY, CDR2 SVGAGI (reference sequence). V was clipped by 4 bases and J by 7 bases; unmatched bases: 10. The CDR3 protein is CASSSWTSGRREQYF. The CDR3 DNA is TGTGCCAGCAGTTCATGGACTAGCGGCCGTCGGGAGCAGTACTTC.

The CDR3 DNA reads TGTGCCAGCTCACCCCCCGCAGGGGGGAGCGGGGAGCTGTTTTTT. This encodes CASSPPAGGSGELFF. V and J are TRBV18 and TRBJ2-2; D may be TRBD1 (7 bases). Trimming left V 3 bases short and J 7 bases short, with 15 bases between. This CDR3 spans 15 amino acids. Germline V CDR1 and CDR2: KGHSH, LQKENI.

The chain links TRBV2 to TRBJ2-7; TRBD2 matches 9 bases. CDR1 and CDR2 from the germline V gene are SNHLY and FYNNEI. The CDR3 runs to 14 residues. Unmatched junction bases numbered 6, after V lost 6 bases and J lost 3 bases. CDR3 region: CASRISGSYYEQYF. The CDR3 nucleotides are TGTGCCAGCAGGATTAGCGGGAGTTACTACGAGCAGTACTTC.

This chain joins TRBV4-1 and TRBJ1-6; 9 bases fit TRBD1. Losses at the gene ends were 1 base for V and 6 bases for J; bases not matched to a gene: 13. Germline V gives CDR1 MGHRA, CDR2 YSYEKL. This CDR3 region has 19 residues. The CDR3 nucleotides read TGCGCCAGCAGCCAAGCCCGGGACAGGGTGTCGGTCGGTAATTCACCCCTCCACTTT. Protein: CASSQARDRVSVGNSPLHF.

The chain employs TRBV2 and TRBJ1-1; TRBD1 is a possible D gene (6 bases). Trimming removed 3 bases at V and 4 bases at J, with 15 bases between. The CDR3 length is 15 residues. CDR1 and CDR2 from the germline V gene are SNHLY and FYNNEI. CDR3 amino acids: CASSERGGWTTEAFF. The CDR3 DNA follows: TGTGCCAGCAGTGAGCGGGGGGGCTGGACCACTGAAGCTTTCTTT. The entire variable domain, with the rest obtained from reference TRBV2 and TRBJ1-1, is as follows: EPEVTQTPSHQVTQMGQEVILRCVPISNHLYFYWYRQILGQKVEFLVSFYNNEISEKSEIFDDQFSVERPDGSNFTLKIRSTKLEDSAMYFCASSERGGWTTEAFFGQGTRLTVV.

The chain joins TRBV7-2 to TRBJ2-7; D remains unclear. Germline CDR1 SGHTA, CDR2 FQGNSA. Trimming shortened V by 5 bases and J by 4 bases, and 9 bases separated the two germline ends. This CDR3 contains 12 residues. CDR3 sequence reads: CASSPLTYEQYF. The CDR3 region has the DNA TGTGCCAGCAGCCCATTAACATACGAGCAGTACTTC.

This clone was observed a handful of times. This chain links TRBV19 with TRBJ2-7, with a possible D match to TRBD1 (6 bases). The CDR3 loop spans 15 amino acids. Germline values: CDR1 LNHDA, CDR2 SQIVND (reference sequence). Between the trimmed V and J ends, which lost 3 bases and 4 bases, there was a span of 16 bases. CDR3 region: CASSIAQGEFYEQYF. The CDR3 nucleotides are TGTGCCAGTAGTATCGCACAGGGAGAGTTTTACGAGCAGTACTTC.

The rearrangement uses TRBV24-1 and TRBJ1-4; 12 bases are a match to TRBD1. V dropped 3 bases and J dropped 3; count of bases not matched to a gene: 13. The CDR3 loop spans 20 amino acids. Germline assignment: CDR1 KGHDR and CDR2 SFDVKD. The CDR3 DNA follows: TGTGCCACCAGTGATACCGGTCCCGGGACAGGGGGCAAGGCTAATGAAAAACTGTTTTTT. This sequence encodes CATSDTGPGTGGKANEKLFF.

The chain combines TRBV4-3 with TRBJ1-2, with TRBD1 matching over 10 bases. Germline V CDR1 and CDR2: LGHNA, YSLEER. This CDR3 spans 15 amino acids. Trimming cost V 0 bases and J 5 bases; bases outside gene matches: 3. The CDR3 reads CASSQEGQGWYGYTF. In DNA, the CDR3 is TGCGCCAGCAGCCAAGAGGGACAGGGGTGGTATGGCTACACCTTC.

The chain links TRBV7-3 to TRBJ2-1; D perhaps matches TRBD2 (6 bases). The V gene's germline CDR1 is SGHTA and CDR2 FQGTGA. V lost 4 bases, J lost 6 bases, and 16 bases lay in between. The CDR3 has 15 residues. DNA for the CDR3: TGTGCCAGCAGCTCCGCGGGGCTGCCTTTCAATGAGCAGTTCTTC. Its translation is CASSSAGLPFNEQFF.

This CDR3 reads CASSYSGVQYEQYF. CDR3 DNA: TGTGCCAGCAGTTATTCGGGAGTTCAATACGAGCAGTACTTC. The V and J genes are TRBV6-5 and TRBJ2-7; TRBD2 might be the D (6 bases). The length of the CDR3 is 14 residues. Trimming left V 3 bases short and J 4 bases short, with 13 bases between. Germline V CDR1 and CDR2: MNHEY, SVGAGI.

The chain combines TRBV7-6 with TRBJ1-1; 9 bases fit TRBD1. CDR3 size: 16 residues. CDR1 is SGHVS, CDR2 FNYEAQ, per germline. After removal of 3 bases from V and 4 bases from J, the junction contained 9 bases not matched to a gene. In DNA, the CDR3 is TGTGCCAGCAGCTTGGGGACAGGGACGAGGAGCACTGAAGCTTTCTTT. As protein: CASSLGTGTRSTEAFF.

This chain connects TRBV2 to TRBJ1-1; 10 bases agree with TRBD1. V was pared by 5 bases and J by 5 bases, with 2 bases of the junction left unmatched. The CDR3 has 13 amino acids. Germline assignment: CDR1 SNHLY and CDR2 FYNNEI. The CDR3 loop reads CASSKDRGTEAFF. Written as DNA, the CDR3 is TGTGCCAGCAGTAAGGACAGGGGGACTGAAGCTTTCTTT.

The chain employs TRBV29-1 and TRBJ2-3, with D perhaps matching TRBD2 (6 bases). This CDR3 comprises 15 residues. V dropped 6 bases and J dropped 3 bases, with 19 bases sitting between them. CDR1 SQVTM and CDR2 ANQGSEA come from the germline V gene. In DNA form, the CDR3 reads TGCAGCGTCATTTGGGGACTCGGAAGGACAGATACGCAGTATTTT. Protein sequence: CSVIWGLGRTDTQYF.

The J gene is TRBJ2-1, the V gene TRBV19; 7 bases agree with TRBD2. With 5 bases clipped from V and 6 bases from J, the junction kept 7 bases outside the gene matches. Germline V gene lookup returns CDR1 LNHDA and CDR2 SQIVND (reference sequence). The CDR3 spans 14 residues. The CDR3 bases are TGTGCCAGTAGTCCAGCGGGGCGAGGCAATGAGCAGTTCTTC. Translated: CASSPAGRGNEQFF.